These 7 T cell receptor beta chains originate from one sample sequenced in a study of blood T cell repertoires in COVID-19. TCRdb keeps only in-frame clones here, not all; method: immunoSEQ multiplex PCR. The sample shows over 130,000 clones, roughly 85% of them seen only once. Material for sequencing was peripheral blood. These receptors were taken from a man aged 50 to 60 with acute or convalescent COVID-19.

This chain joins TRBV5-5 and TRBJ1-2, with D perhaps TRBD1 (6 bases). V lost 0 bases and J lost 6, with 9 bases in between. The CDR3 is made up of 13 amino acids. Germline CDR1 and CDR2: SGHKS and YYEKEE (reference sequence). This chain's CDR3 is CASSLVAGDGYTF. The CDR3, as DNA: TGTGCCAGCAGCTTGGTGGCAGGGGATGGCTACACCTTC.

The V and J genes are TRBV19 and TRBJ1-1; perhaps TRBD1 as D (5 bases). Germline V gene lookup returns CDR1 LNHDA and CDR2 SQIVND (reference sequence). The CDR3 loop spans 14 amino acids. V was cut by 3 bases and J by 1 base, with 9 bases left in between. The CDR3 sequence is CASSIFQGNTEAFF. The CDR3 region has the DNA TGTGCCAGTAGTATCTTCCAGGGGAACACTGAAGCTTTCTTT.

V and J are TRBV6-5 and TRBJ2-3; 7 bases line up with TRBD2. Trimming at V came to 2 bases and at J to 2 bases, leaving 4 bases not matched to a gene. CDR3 length: 15 residues. Germline CDR1 is MNHEY and CDR2 is SVGAGI. CDR3 in amino acids: CASSYQRGDTDTQYF. The CDR3 region has the DNA TGTGCCAGCAGTTACCAGCGGGGTGACACAGATACGCAGTATTTT.

V usage is TRBV5-1 and J usage is TRBJ2-1; 10 nucleotides line up with TRBD2. There are 16 residues in the CDR3. Per the germline V gene, CDR1 is SGHRS and CDR2 is YFSETQ. V lost 4 bases and J lost 2; bases outside the gene matches: 6. The CDR3: CASSGGGTSAYNEQFF. The CDR3, as DNA: TGCGCCAGCAGCGGGGGTGGGACTAGCGCCTACAATGAGCAGTTCTTC. The variable domain in full, with the rest retrieved from reference TRBV5-1 and TRBJ2-1, is KAGVTQTPRYLIKTRGQQVTLSCSPISGHRSVSWYQQTPGQGLQFLFEYFSETQRNKGNFPGRFSGRQFSNSRSEMNVSTLELGDSALYLCASSGGGTSAYNEQFFGPGTRLTVL.

The chain employs TRBV20-1 and TRBJ2-7, with D unresolved. Germline loops: CDR1 DFQATT, CDR2 SNEGSKA (reference sequence). The CDR3 has 11 residues. V lost 3 bases, J lost 6 bases, and 9 bases lay in between. The CDR3 region is CSARITSEQYF. CDR3 sequence (DNA): TGCAGTGCTAGGATAACGAGCGAGCAGTACTTC.

The chain links TRBV24-1 to TRBJ2-5; TRBD2 matches at 8 bases. J lost 6 bases, V lost 6 bases, and 8 bases had no gene match. The CDR3 totals 14 residues. The germline gives CDR1 KGHDR, CDR2 SFDVKD. The CDR3 here is CATSPGGGLKTQYF. The CDR3 coding sequence is TGTGCCACCAGTCCCGGGGGGGGGCTGAAGACCCAGTACTTC.

The chain is built from TRBV4-2 and TRBJ2-1; TRBD2 matches at 9 bases. There are 19 residues in the CDR3. The ends lost 0 bases at V and 0 bases at J; junction bases unmatched: 9. Germline CDR1 reads LGHNA; CDR2 reads YNFKEQ. The CDR3 DNA reads TGTGCCAGCAGCCAAGATAGCCTAGCGGGGATGAGCTCCTACAATGAGCAGTTCTTC. Its protein product is CASSQDSLAGMSSYNEQFF.